These 8 T cell receptor beta chains came from one sample sequenced in a study of regulatory T cells in long-lasting Graves disease. For TCR beta, libraries came from iRepertoire HTBI primers and Arm-PCR of CDR3 regions. MiXCR, run by TCRdb on the multiplex PCR reads, gives a single entry per CDR3 protein. The table lists 350,000 to 500,000 distinct CDR3 sequences, approximately 22% of them singletons, with roughly an eighth in the top ten. Time point given: persistent/refractory GD, antithyroid drugs over 5 years with positive TRAb. Researchers made the TCR library from RNA that was extracted from PBMCs. This specimen was peripheral blood mononuclear cells (PBMCs), taken when the disease was refractory, from a patient treated with antithyroid drugs. The receptor set was obtained from a female donor with Graves disease.

This chain links TRBV28 with TRBJ2-3; the D gene is possibly TRBD2 (6 bases). The CDR3 runs 14 residues. Per the germline V gene, CDR1 is MDHEN and CDR2 is SYDVKM. Trimming shortened V by 5 bases and J by 3 bases, and 12 bases separated the two germline ends. CDR3 sequence: CASSPRGGTDTQYF. The CDR3 coding sequence is TGTGCCAGCAGTCCTCGAGGAGGGACAGATACGCAGTATTTT.

This clonotype has at least ten counts. The V gene is TRBV11-2, the J gene TRBJ2-2; either TRBD1 or TRBD2 may supply D (5 bases each). This CDR3 comprises 15 residues. With 3 bases removed from V and 6 bases from J, the gap between germline ends came to 14 bases. Per germline, CDR1 SGHAT and CDR2 FQNNGV. CDR3 sequence (DNA): TGTGCCAGCAGCTTGGCCGGGGACGTGGCCGGGGAGCTGTTTTTT. Translated, it gives CASSLAGDVAGELFF.

The V gene is TRBV6-1, the J gene TRBJ2-7; 11 nucleotides match TRBD1. V shed 6 bases and J 5 bases; nucleotides not matched to a gene: 6. Germline V gene data show CDR1 as MNHNS and CDR2 as SASEGT. The CDR3 has 14 residues. Here the CDR3 DNA reads TGTGCCAGCAGGGGGGACAGGGGGAGGAACGAGCAGTACTTC. Its protein is CASRGDRGRNEQYF.

This clonotype was seen repeatedly, ten times or more. V usage is TRBV11-2 and J usage is TRBJ2-5; D possibly uses TRBD1 or TRBD2 (6 bases each). From germline, CDR1 is SGHAT and CDR2 FQNNGV. The CDR3 is 15 residues long. Trimming pared 5 bases from V and 4 bases from J, leaving 17 bases between. CDR3 nucleotides: TGTGCCAGCAGCCATAGGGGGGCGGGGCCAGAGACCCAGTACTTC. Translated: CASSHRGAGPETQYF. The variable domain in full, completed from reference TRBV11-2 and TRBJ2-5, reads EAGVAQSPRYKIIEKRQSVAFWCNPISGHATLYWYQQILGQGPKLLIQFQNNGVVDDSQLPKDRFSAERLKGVDSTLKIQPAKLEDSAVYLCASSHRGAGPETQYFGPGTRLLVL.

This clonotype was observed many times. V usage is TRBV28 and J usage is TRBJ2-7; weak D call: TRBD2 (5 bases). Germline loops: CDR1 MDHEN, CDR2 SYDVKM. This CDR3 contains 12 residues. Trimming shortened V by 7 bases and J by 3 bases, and 10 bases separated the two germline ends. CDR3 amino acids: CASKEVGYEQYF. CDR3 bases: TGTGCCAGCAAGGAGGTCGGCTACGAGCAGTACTTC.

This clonotype appeared many times. V and J are TRBV11-1 and TRBJ2-5; D is tentatively TRBD1 or TRBD2 (6 bases each). This CDR3 has 12 residues. Germline V gives CDR1 SGHAT, CDR2 FQDESV (reference sequence). V was cut by 6 bases and J by 12 bases, with 17 bases left in between. The CDR3 loop is CASSFGGDIKYF. The CDR3 nucleotides are TGTGCCAGCAGTTTCGGAGGGGACATCAAGTACTTC.

This clonotype turned up a few times. The rearrangement joins TRBV20-1 to TRBJ2-2; D remains unclear. The CDR3 extends over 15 amino acids. CDR1 DFQATT and CDR2 SNEGSKA come from the germline V gene (reference sequence). Trimming shortened V by 0 bases and J by 3 bases, and 11 bases separated the two germline ends. In nucleotides, the CDR3 is TGCAGTGCTAGAGATGAGTTGAGCTACACCGGGGAGCTGTTTTTT. Amino acid sequence: CSARDELSYTGELFF.

This clonotype came up many times. The rearrangement links TRBV2 to TRBJ1-2; D remains unclear. The germline gives CDR1 SNHLY, CDR2 FYNNEI. V was clipped by 7 bases and J by 2 bases, with 11 bases between them. The CDR3 length is 13 residues. The CDR3 loop reads CASKSNENYGYTF. The CDR3 bases are TGTGCCAGCAAGTCCAACGAAAACTATGGCTACACCTTC.